A selection of T cell receptor beta chains follows, all from one sample in a study of cytomegalovirus exposure and HLA in healthy donors. Sequencing was performed with immunoSEQ multiplex PCR; in TCRdb, only in-frame clones are kept and a portion is missing. This table holds approximately 110,000 clones, roughly 73% found once. Sequencing used PBMCs. Every receptor here comes from a man aged 60 to 69 in good health and CMV-seropositive. Both conserved end residues are part of each CDR3. Fields, in order: V gene, CDR3 length, clone size, J gene, D gene, CDR3 protein, CDR3 DNA. D genes are given only for firm matches. The listing skips clone size in some rows; elsewhere it reads once, few, many or a size class.

V gene: TRBV27; CDR3 length: 16; clone size: NA; J gene: TRBJ2-2; D gene: NA; CDR3 protein: CASSLSQAWNTGELFF; CDR3 DNA: TGTGCCAGCAGTTTGTCGCAGGCCTGGAACACCGGGGAGCTGTTTTTT
V gene: TRBV5-6; CDR3 length: 12; clone size: few; J gene: TRBJ1-1; D gene: NA; CDR3 protein: CASRRGGGEAFF; CDR3 DNA: TGTGCCAGCAGGCGAGGAGGAGGGGAAGCTTTCTTT
V gene: TRBV9; CDR3 length: 14; clone size: NA; J gene: TRBJ2-1; D gene: TRBD2; CDR3 protein: CASSLSGANNEQFF; CDR3 DNA: TGTGCCAGCAGCCTTAGCGGGGCGAACAATGAGCAGTTCTTC
V gene: TRBV28; CDR3 length: 14; clone size: NA; J gene: TRBJ1-1; D gene: NA; CDR3 protein: CASLSPGGGSEAFF; CDR3 DNA: TGTGCCAGCCTCTCTCCCGGGGGGGGGTCTGAAGCTTTCTTT
V gene: TRBV29-1; CDR3 length: 15; clone size: few; J gene: TRBJ2-3; D gene: TRBD2; CDR3 protein: CSVEGARGGTDTQYF; CDR3 DNA: TGCAGCGTTGAAGGGGCGCGGGGGGGCACAGATACGCAGTATTTT
V gene: TRBV6-1; CDR3 length: 15; clone size: NA; J gene: TRBJ1-3; D gene: NA; CDR3 protein: CASSLDGQTGNTIYF; CDR3 DNA: TGTGCCAGCAGTTTAGATGGACAGACCGGAAACACCATATATTTT
V gene: TRBV5-4; CDR3 length: 15; clone size: NA; J gene: TRBJ2-2; D gene: NA; CDR3 protein: CASGRDTPNTGELFF; CDR3 DNA: TGTGCCAGCGGACGGGACACCCCGAACACCGGGGAGCTGTTTTTT
V gene: TRBV28; CDR3 length: 15; clone size: NA; J gene: TRBJ1-2; D gene: TRBD1; CDR3 protein: CASSLETGTYYGYTF; CDR3 DNA: TGTGCCAGCAGTTTGGAGACAGGGACTTACTATGGCTACACCTTC
V gene: TRBV9; CDR3 length: 14; clone size: once; J gene: TRBJ2-4; D gene: TRBD2; CDR3 protein: CASSFSGGKNIQYF; CDR3 DNA: TGTGCCAGCAGCTTTAGCGGGGGTAAAAACATTCAGTACTTC
V gene: TRBV30; CDR3 length: 17; clone size: NA; J gene: TRBJ2-1; D gene: TRBD2; CDR3 protein: CAWGTSGGTYIYNEQFF; CDR3 DNA: TGTGCCTGGGGGACTAGCGGGGGGACCTATATCTACAATGAGCAGTTCTTC
V gene: TRBV19; CDR3 length: 14; clone size: NA; J gene: TRBJ2-1; D gene: TRBD1; CDR3 protein: CASSVRDRAGEQFF; CDR3 DNA: TGTGCCAGTAGTGTCCGGGACAGGGCGGGTGAGCAGTTCTTC
V gene: TRBV5-1; CDR3 length: 13; clone size: NA; J gene: TRBJ2-5; D gene: NA; CDR3 protein: CASSFYGGETQYF; CDR3 DNA: TGCGCCAGCAGCTTTTACGGGGGAGAGACCCAGTACTTC
V gene: TRBV1; CDR3 length: 15; clone size: NA; J gene: TRBJ2-7; D gene: NA; CDR3 protein: CTSSHLPGNPYEQYF; CDR3 DNA: TGCACCAGCAGCCATTTACCCGGGAATCCCTACGAGCAGTACTTC